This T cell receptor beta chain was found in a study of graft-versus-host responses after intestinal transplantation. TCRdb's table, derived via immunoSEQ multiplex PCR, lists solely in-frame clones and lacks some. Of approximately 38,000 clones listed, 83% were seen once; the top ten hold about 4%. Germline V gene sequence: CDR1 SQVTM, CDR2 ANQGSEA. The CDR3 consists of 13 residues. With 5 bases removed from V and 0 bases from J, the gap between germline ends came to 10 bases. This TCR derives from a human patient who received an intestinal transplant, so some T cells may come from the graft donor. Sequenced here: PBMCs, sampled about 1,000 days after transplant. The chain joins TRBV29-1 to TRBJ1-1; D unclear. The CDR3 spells CSVSRAMNTEAFF. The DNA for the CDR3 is TGCAGCGTTTCTAGGGCCATGAACACTGAAGCTTTCTTT.